What follows are 26 T cell receptor beta chains derived from one specimen sequenced in a study of blood T cell repertoires in COVID-19. Clones were read by immunoSEQ multiplex PCR, and TCRdb kept only the in-frame ones, dropping some. The data hold about 370,000 clones, with about 90% observed a single time. The sample consisted of peripheral blood. The receptors shown here come from a woman aged 25 to 45 with COVID-19, enrolled during active disease.

V is TRBV6-1 and J is TRBJ1-2; unclear D gene. V was cut by 1 base and J by 8 bases, with 11 bases left in between. CDR3 size: 13 residues. Germline loops: CDR1 MNHNS, CDR2 SASEGT. CDR3 sequence (DNA): TGTGCCAGCAGTGAAGACGGGTCTATGGGCTACACCTTC. It codes for CASSEDGSMGYTF.

The chain combines TRBV11-3 with TRBJ2-7; D is perhaps TRBD1 (6 bases). The CDR3 has 14 amino acids. Germline V gives CDR1 SGHNT, CDR2 YENEEA. With 1 base removed from V and 5 bases from J, the gap between germline ends came to 12 bases. The CDR3 reads CASSLAWGQDEQYV. DNA of the CDR3: TGTGCCAGCAGCTTAGCTTGGGGACAAGACGAGCAGTACGTC.

This chain uses TRBV4-3 with TRBJ1-1; TRBD1 is a possible D gene (6 bases). Per the germline V gene, CDR1 is LGHNA and CDR2 is YSLEER. Trimming took off 4 bases at V and 0 bases at J, with 18 bases between the two ends. This CDR3 region has 17 residues. CDR3 residues: CASSRGTSLSLNTEAFF. CDR3 sequence (DNA): TGCGCCAGCAGCCGAGGGACATCCCTCAGCTTGAACACTGAAGCTTTCTTT.

The chain recombines TRBV5-4 with TRBJ2-3; TRBD1 aligns across 9 bases. This CDR3 comprises 17 residues. Germline V CDR1 and CDR2: SGHNT, YYREEE (reference sequence). Trimming cost V 3 bases and J 1 base; bases outside gene matches: 9. In nucleotides, the CDR3 is TGTGCCAGCAGCTCGGGATCCCGGGACAGGGGCACAGATACGCAGTATTTT. Translated: CASSSGSRDRGTDTQYF.

V is TRBV5-1 and J is TRBJ2-7; the match to TRBD1 covers 7 bases. The CDR3 is 17 amino acids. CDR1 and CDR2 (germline): SGHRS, YFSETQ. V shed 0 bases and J 0 bases; nucleotides not matched to a gene: 9. This CDR3 is CASSLAVGTESSYEQYF. The CDR3 coding sequence is TGCGCCAGCAGCTTGGCTGTAGGGACAGAGAGCTCCTACGAGCAGTACTTC.

The V gene is TRBV27, the J gene TRBJ2-7; the match to TRBD1 covers 9 bases. Per germline, CDR1 MNHEY and CDR2 SMNVEV (reference sequence). V shed 5 bases and J 2 bases; nucleotides not matched to a gene: 4. This CDR3 contains 14 residues. This chain's CDR3 is CASSRTGDTYEQYF. Here the CDR3 DNA reads TGTGCCAGCAGTCGGACAGGGGACACCTACGAGCAGTACTTC.

This sequence joins TRBV6-5 and TRBJ2-3; TRBD2 is a possible D gene (5 bases). Trimming left V 3 bases short and J 8 bases short, with 15 bases between. Germline values: CDR1 MNHEY, CDR2 SVGAGI. The CDR3 length is 14 residues. The chain's CDR3 is CASSYRSSGATQYF. CDR3 DNA: TGTGCCAGCAGTTATAGGTCCAGCGGCGCTACGCAGTATTTT.

This clone was seen a single time. This sequence joins TRBV6-2 or TRBV6-3 and TRBJ1-5, with TRBD1 identical over 7 bases. CDR3 length: 17 amino acids. The V and J ends lost 6 bases and 3 bases, in that order; junction bases with no gene match: 14. Germline V gene lookup returns CDR1 MNHEY and CDR2 SVGEGT. The CDR3 nucleotides read TGTGCCAGCAGCGCCAACCGGGACAGAAGCTTCAATCAGCCCCAGCATTTT. This gives the protein CASSANRDRSFNQPQHF.

V gene TRBV27 combines with J gene TRBJ1-5; 9 positions match TRBD1. The J segment lost 5 bases and the V segment lost 5 bases, leaving 4 bases of the junction unmatched. The CDR3 loop spans 14 amino acids. Germline CDR1 is MNHEY and CDR2 is SMNVEV (reference sequence). The CDR3 coding sequence is TGTGCCAGCAGTGTGGACAGGGGAGATCAGCCCCAGCATTTT. Translating it yields CASSVDRGDQPQHF.

Here the CDR3 DNA reads TGTGCCAGTTCAAGCGGGAGGGACACCGGGGAGCTGTTTTTT. Translated: CASSSGRDTGELFF. The gene calls are TRBV19 and TRBJ2-2; 10 bases align to TRBD2. The junction had 3 bases not matched to a gene; V was cut back by 8 bases and J by 3 bases. The V gene's germline CDR1 is LNHDA and CDR2 SQIVND (reference sequence). There are 14 residues in the CDR3.

The chain has TRBV2 and TRBJ2-1, with 8 bases aligning to TRBD1. Per the germline V gene, CDR1 is SNHLY and CDR2 is FYNNEI. The CDR3 covers 14 residues. V gave up 6 bases and J gave up 6 bases; unmatched junction bases: 7. The CDR3 DNA follows: TGTGCCAGCAGAAGGACAGGGCTCGGCAATGAGCAGTTCTTC. This gives the protein CASRRTGLGNEQFF.

This chain joins TRBV5-1 and TRBJ1-5; D is ambiguous. This CDR3 spans 13 amino acids. Germline V lookup: CDR1 SGHRS, CDR2 YFSETQ. The V end lost 10 bases, the J end lost 6 bases, and 17 bases lay between the germline ends. CDR3 bases: TGCGCCTCCCGAACGGGAGAAGGTCAGCCCCAGCATTTT. It specifies CASRTGEGQPQHF.

The chain couples TRBV7-6 to TRBJ1-1, with D unresolved. The V end lost 5 bases, the J end lost 5 bases, and 24 bases lay between the germline ends. The V gene's germline CDR1 is SGHVS and CDR2 FNYEAQ. There are 17 residues in the CDR3. CDR3 DNA: TGTGCCAGCAGCCCACCCCTGGTTGGGGAGGTGGGGACTGAAGCTTTCTTT. Its translation: CASSPPLVGEVGTEAFF. Full variable domain (remainder filled in from reference TRBV7-6 and TRBJ1-1): GAGVSQSPRYKVTKRGQDVALRCDPISGHVSLYWYRQALGQGPEFLTYFNYEAQQDKSGLPNDRFSAERPEGSISTLTIQRTEQRDSAMYRCASSPPLVGEVGTEAFFGQGTRLTVV.

The CDR3 protein is CASSQRGGKYNEQFF. In DNA, the CDR3 is TGTGCCAGCAGCCAAAGGGGAGGCAAGTACAATGAGCAGTTCTTC. The chain recombines TRBV3-1 (or the pseudogene TRBV3-2) with TRBJ2-1; TRBD2 might be the D (6 bases). V was trimmed by 2 bases and J by 4 bases, leaving 12 bases between them. Per the germline V gene, CDR1 is LGHDT and CDR2 is YNNKEL (reference sequence). The CDR3 covers 15 residues.

V usage is TRBV19 and J usage is TRBJ1-6; 9 nucleotides match TRBD1. Germline V gene sequence: CDR1 LNHDA, CDR2 SQIVND (reference sequence). V shed 8 bases, J shed 14 bases, and the junction held 19 bases outside the gene matches. The CDR3 runs 16 residues. CDR3 amino acids: CASSITGTGPLYSLHF. In DNA, the CDR3 is TGTGCCAGTTCTATAACCGGGACAGGGCCCCTCTATTCCCTCCACTTT. Full variable domain (missing parts from reference TRBV19 and TRBJ1-6): DGGITQSPKYLFRKEGQNVTLSCEQNLNHDAMYWYRQDPGQGLRLIYYSQIVNDFQKGDIAEGYSVSREKKESFPLTVTSAQKNPTAFYLCASSITGTGPLYSLHFGNGTRLTVT.

V usage is TRBV7-2 and J usage is TRBJ2-3, with D possibly matching TRBD2 (6 bases). The CDR3 spans 16 residues. V dropped 5 bases and J dropped 4 bases, with 19 bases sitting between them. Per the germline V gene, CDR1 is SGHTA and CDR2 is FQGNSA. The CDR3 spells CASSLQSGPRADTQYF. The CDR3 DNA follows: TGTGCCAGCAGCCTACAAAGCGGGCCTCGGGCAGATACGCAGTATTTT. Supplemented by reference TRBV7-2 and TRBJ2-3, the full variable domain reads GAGVSQSPSNKVTEKGKDVELRCDPISGHTALYWYRQSLGQGLEFLIYFQGNSAPDKSGLPSDRFSAERTGGSVSTLTIQRTQQEDSAVYLCASSLQSGPRADTQYFGPGTRLTVL.

The chain carries TRBV6-5 and TRBJ2-7; 11 nucleotides match TRBD2. The trim removed 4 bases at V and 0 bases at J, leaving 2 bases unmatched. This CDR3 region has 15 residues. The germline gives CDR1 MNHEY, CDR2 SVGAGI. CDR3: CASSSLAGDSYEQYF. Here the CDR3 DNA reads TGTGCCAGCAGTTCACTAGCGGGGGACTCCTACGAGCAGTACTTC.

The chain employs TRBV7-9 and TRBJ2-5; 10 bases fit TRBD2. In germline, CDR1 is SEHNR, CDR2 FQNEAQ (reference sequence). The V and J ends lost 4 bases and 1 base, in that order; junction bases with no gene match: 15. The CDR3 is 19 amino acids. CDR3 bases: TGTGCCAGCAGCTCCCGACGGAGGGGGTTAGCGGGGGGCCAAGAGACCCAGTACTTC. It is translated as CASSSRRRGLAGGQETQYF.

The chain recombines TRBV25-1 with TRBJ2-3; 11 bases are shared with TRBD2. CDR1 is MGHDK and CDR2 is SYGVNS in the germline V gene. The J segment lost 4 bases and the V segment lost 8 bases, leaving 8 bases of the junction unmatched. The CDR3 covers 15 residues. CDR3 loop: CASSVLAGGPDTQYF. CDR3 nucleotides: TGTGCCAGCTCGGTTTTAGCGGGAGGGCCAGATACGCAGTATTTT.

This clone was counted a single time. The gene calls are TRBV9 and TRBJ1-1, with a possible D match to TRBD1 (6 bases). The CDR3 length is 14 residues. Germline V CDR1 and CDR2: SGDLS, YYNGEE. The V end was cut by 4 bases, the J end by 3 bases, with 13 bases between. CDR3 protein: CASSSPGVHTEAFF. The CDR3 bases are TGTGCCAGCAGCTCACCAGGGGTTCACACTGAAGCTTTCTTT.

The V call is TRBV19, the J call TRBJ2-4, with a possible D match to TRBD1 (6 bases). V was trimmed by 8 bases and J by 8 bases, leaving 19 bases between them. Germline V lookup: CDR1 LNHDA, CDR2 SQIVND (reference sequence). This CDR3 is built from 14 residues. CDR3 bases: TGTGCCAGTCATAACCAGGGGTCTCCGCACATTCAGTACTTC. As protein: CASHNQGSPHIQYF. Filled out from reference TRBV19 and TRBJ2-4, the complete variable domain reads DGGITQSPKYLFRKEGQNVTLSCEQNLNHDAMYWYRQDPGQGLRLIYYSQIVNDFQKGDIAEGYSVSREKKESFPLTVTSAQKNPTAFYLCASHNQGSPHIQYFGAGTRLSVL.

The chain is built from TRBV19 and TRBJ2-7; 15 positions match TRBD2. Looked up from germline, CDR1 is LNHDA and CDR2 is SQIVND (reference sequence). V was clipped by 2 bases and J by 3 bases; unmatched bases: 5. The CDR3 covers 17 residues. CDR3 protein: CASSIRGLAGGVYEQYF. The CDR3 bases are TGTGCCAGTAGTATACGGGGACTAGCGGGGGGCGTCTACGAGCAGTACTTC.

The chain employs TRBV13 and TRBJ2-1; 15 bases are a match to TRBD2. The CDR3 covers 17 residues. V lost 5 bases and J lost 2; bases outside the gene matches: 4. Per germline, CDR1 PRHDT and CDR2 FYEKMQ (reference sequence). CDR3 sequence: CASSPGTSGRTYNEQFF. The CDR3 DNA sequence: TGTGCCAGCAGCCCCGGGACTAGCGGGAGGACCTACAATGAGCAGTTCTTC. Based on the CDR3 plus reference TRBV13 and TRBJ2-1, the full variable domain is AAGVIQSPRHLIKEKRETATLKCYPIPRHDTVYWYQQGPGQDPQFLISFYEKMQSDKGSIPDRFSAQQFSDYHSELNMSSLELGDSALYFCASSPGTSGRTYNEQFFGPGTRLTVL.

The gene calls are TRBV10-2 and TRBJ2-7; 9 bases match TRBD2. Germline loops: CDR1 WSHSY, CDR2 SAAADI. This CDR3 is built from 14 residues. V dropped 8 bases and J dropped 4; count of bases not matched to a gene: 9. This CDR3 reads CASARGGGAYEQYF. CDR3 in DNA: TGCGCCAGCGCTAGGGGCGGGGGGGCGTACGAGCAGTACTTC.

The V and J genes are TRBV5-4 and TRBJ1-1; D is uncertain. CDR1 and CDR2 (germline): SGHNT, YYREEE (reference sequence). The CDR3 totals 11 residues. Deletions cut 2 bases from V and 6 bases from J, with 5 bases between. DNA of the CDR3: TGTGCCAGCAGCTTCGGTTCTGAAGCTTTCTTT. Amino acids: CASSFGSEAFF.

In this sample, this clone turned up a few times. V is TRBV5-1 and J is TRBJ1-6; 11 bases line up with TRBD1. V trimming: 0 bases; J trimming: 9 bases; junction bases outside the gene matches: 5. The germline V gene has CDR1 SGHRS and CDR2 YFSETQ. This CDR3 contains 16 residues. CDR3 in amino acids: CASSLASGTGGSPLHF. The CDR3 region has the DNA TGCGCCAGCAGCTTGGCCTCCGGGACAGGGGGTTCACCCCTCCACTTT.